These 20 T cell receptor beta chains originate from one sample sequenced in a study of T cells after yellow fever vaccination. TCRdb used MiXCR to reprocess the 5' RACE reads, holding one entry per CDR3 protein. The data hold about 120,000 distinct CDR3 sequences, with about 15% observed a single time. Sequencing was performed on CD8+ T cells sorted from PBMCs, taken 5 days after the yellow fever booster vaccination. All receptors derive from a man younger than 35 who received the YFV17D yellow fever vaccine.

This clonotype was picked up a small number of times. The DNA of the CDR3 is TGTGCCAGCAGCCAACAGCCCGGGGGGGCCCAAAACATTCAGTACTTC. Protein product: CASSQQPGGAQNIQYF. The chain couples TRBV4-2 to TRBJ2-4; 8 bases match TRBD2. The CDR3 runs 16 residues. Germline values: CDR1 LGHNA, CDR2 YNFKEQ. Unmatched junction bases numbered 8, after V lost 2 bases and J lost 5 bases.

The genes are TRBV9 and TRBJ2-3; maybe TRBD2 (7 bases). The germline V gene has CDR1 SGDLS and CDR2 YYNGEE. Trimming left V 1 base short and J 3 bases short, with 12 bases between. The CDR3 has 15 residues. CDR3 amino acids: CASSVSGGPTDTQYF. The CDR3 bases are TGTGCCAGCAGCGTATCGGGGGGCCCTACAGATACGCAGTATTTT.

The chain is built from TRBV5-6 and TRBJ2-7; D not certain. The CDR3 length is 14 residues. Germline V gene lookup returns CDR1 SGHDT and CDR2 YYEEEE. The ends were cut back, 0 bases at V and 0 bases at J, with 7 bases in the middle. The CDR3 DNA sequence: TGTGCCAGCAGCTTGGTGGCGAGCTCCTACGAGCAGTACTTC. Its protein product is CASSLVASSYEQYF.

The rearrangement links TRBV15 to TRBJ2-7; D is ambiguous. V lost 0 bases, J lost 5 bases, and 8 bases lay in between. The germline V gene has CDR1 LNHNV and CDR2 YYDKDF (reference sequence). This CDR3 has 13 amino acids. CDR3 nucleotide sequence: TGTGCCACCAGCAGAGATCTGGGGAACGAGCAGTACGTC. As protein: CATSRDLGNEQYV.

This clonotype was counted between two and nine times. V is TRBV23-1 and J is TRBJ1-2; D may be TRBD1 (6 bases). TRBV23-1 carries the ORF label, with uncertain function. Deletions cut 4 bases from V and 4 bases from J, with 25 bases between. This CDR3 has 18 amino acids. The CDR3 DNA reads as TGCGCCAGCAGTCTATTATGGGACAACAAACGGGTCGGCTATGGCTACACCTTC. Translation gives CASSLLWDNKRVGYGYTF.

Only one count was recorded for this clonotype. One end of the junction varies from germline; a read error may be responsible. The chain recombines TRBV7-7 with TRBJ2-5, with D unresolved. The CDR3 covers 18 residues. In germline, CDR1 is SSHAT, CDR2 FNYEAQ (reference sequence). The CDR3: CASSLNRWGLGFQETQYF. The DNA for the CDR3 is TGTGCTAGCAGCTTAAATCGGTGGGGATTGGGTTTCCAAGAGACCCAGTACTTC.

The rearrangement links TRBV4-1 to TRBJ1-1, with D maybe TRBD1 (5 bases). V lost 6 bases, J lost 10 bases, and 24 bases lay in between. In germline, CDR1 is MGHRA, CDR2 YSYEKL. This CDR3 is built from 15 residues. The CDR3 loop is CASSPPQAGDEGAFF. DNA for the CDR3: TGCGCCAGCAGTCCCCCCCAGGCGGGGGACGAGGGAGCTTTCTTT.

There are a few counts of this clonotype. The chain uses TRBV5-1 and TRBJ2-3, with D uncertain. This CDR3 has 12 amino acids. Trimming left V 5 bases short and J 6 bases short, with 10 bases between. Looked up from germline, CDR1 is SGHRS and CDR2 is YFSETQ. CDR3 sequence: CASRSVRDTQYF. In DNA form, the CDR3 reads TGCGCCAGCAGGAGTGTTCGGGATACGCAGTATTTT.

This clonotype was seen only a few times. This chain joins TRBV7-7 and TRBJ2-7, with TRBD2 matching 8 bases. The CDR3 extends over 13 amino acids. Germline loops: CDR1 SSHAT, CDR2 FNYEAQ (reference sequence). After removal of 6 bases from V and 8 bases from J, the junction contained 9 bases not matched to a gene. CDR3 region: CASSPGSGVKQYF. CDR3 nucleotides: TGTGCCAGCAGTCCGGGTAGCGGGGTTAAGCAGTACTTC.

The genes are TRBV6-1 and TRBJ2-7; 10 bases fit TRBD2. Trimming removed 3 bases from V and 3 bases from J; junction bases left unmatched: 5. Germline lookup yields CDR1 MNHNS and CDR2 SASEGT. This CDR3 region has 15 residues. CDR3 bases: TGTGCCAGCAGTGACCGGACTAGCGGACTCTACGAGCAGTACGTC. It specifies CASSDRTSGLYEQYV.

This clonotype has a handful of counts. The gene calls are TRBV27 and TRBJ2-6; no definite D call. This CDR3 has 13 residues. V was pared by 5 bases and J by 2 bases, with 4 bases between. Germline lookup yields CDR1 MNHEY and CDR2 SMNVEV (reference sequence). DNA of the CDR3: TGTGCCAGCAGTGCAACTGGGGCCAACGTCCTGACTTTC. This encodes CASSATGANVLTF. The variable domain in full, with the rest retrieved from reference TRBV27 and TRBJ2-6, is EAQVTQNPRYLITVTGKKLTVTCSQNMNHEYMSWYRQDPGLGLRQIYYSMNVEVTDKGDVPEGYKVSRKEKRNFPLILESPSPNQTSLYFCASSATGANVLTFGAGSRLTVL.

The CDR3 is CSARDFGTGESDTEAFF. For the CDR3, the DNA is TGCAGTGCTAGAGATTTTGGGACAGGGGAAAGCGACACTGAAGCTTTCTTT. V usage is TRBV20-1 and J usage is TRBJ1-1; 10 nucleotides agree with TRBD1. This CDR3 has 17 amino acids. Germline V gene sequence: CDR1 DFQATT, CDR2 SNEGSKA (reference sequence). J gave up 3 bases and V 0 bases, and 10 bases lay outside the gene matches.

This clonotype was detected many times. The rearrangement joins TRBV6-2 or TRBV6-3 to TRBJ2-3; D might be TRBD1 (7 bases). Germline V gene lookup returns CDR1 MNHEY and CDR2 SVGEGT. Trimming took off 2 bases at V and 4 bases at J, with 13 bases between the two ends. The CDR3 is 15 residues long. The CDR3 loop reads CASSYTQGGADTQYF. CDR3 nucleotides: TGTGCCAGCAGTTACACCCAGGGGGGTGCAGATACGCAGTATTTT.

This clonotype was found a few times. V and J are TRBV20-1 and TRBJ2-5, with 9 bases that match TRBD2. Germline V gene sequence: CDR1 DFQATT, CDR2 SNEGSKA (reference sequence). The trim removed 0 bases at V and 5 bases at J, leaving 4 bases unmatched. The CDR3 spans 14 residues. CDR3 region: CSARDSGGWETQYF. CDR3 nucleotides: TGCAGTGCTAGAGACAGCGGGGGGTGGGAGACCCAGTACTTC.

This clonotype has at least ten counts. The chain links TRBV3-1 to TRBJ1-1; D call uncertain. The germline V gene has CDR1 LGHDT and CDR2 YNNKEL (reference sequence). The V end was cut by 3 bases, the J end by 0 bases, with 2 bases between. The CDR3 is made up of 12 amino acids. The CDR3 sequence is CASSHLNTEAFF. The CDR3 DNA reads TGTGCCAGCAGCCACCTGAACACTGAAGCTTTCTTT.

DNA of the CDR3: TGTGCCAGGGCAGGGGCCAGGGGTGAGCAGTTCTTC. Protein sequence: CARAGARGEQFF. The chain employs TRBV3-2 and TRBJ2-1; TRBD1 reflects the table's D call only, with no check against the DNA. TRBV3-2 is a pseudogene locus. The CDR3 totals 12 residues.

This clonotype was seen only once. The V and J genes are TRBV4-3 and TRBJ2-1, with 10 bases fitting TRBD2. V gave up 4 bases and J gave up 6 bases; unmatched junction bases: 9. Looked up from germline, CDR1 is LGHNA and CDR2 is YSLEER. The CDR3 loop spans 16 amino acids. The CDR3 DNA sequence: TGCGCCAGCAGCCCCCTACTAGCGGGGTTTAGCAATGAGCAGTTCTTC. Translated, it gives CASSPLLAGFSNEQFF.

V usage is TRBV27 and J usage is TRBJ2-1, with TRBD2 matching over 11 bases. CDR1 is MNHEY and CDR2 is SMNVEV in the germline V gene (reference sequence). The CDR3 is 17 amino acids. The J segment lost 0 bases and the V segment lost 4 bases, leaving 5 bases of the junction unmatched. The DNA of the CDR3 is TGTGCCAGCAGTTCCTCGACTAGCGGGGCCTCCTACAATGAGCAGTTCTTC. The encoded protein is CASSSSTSGASYNEQFF.

The chain joins TRBV6-6 to TRBJ2-5; maybe TRBD1 (7 bases). The CDR3 runs 15 residues. Per germline, CDR1 MNHNY and CDR2 SVGAGI (reference sequence). Trimming removed 8 bases from V and 2 bases from J, with 18 bases in between. CDR3 nucleotides: TGTGCCAGCGCCCGGACAGGAGGGGAGCAAGAGACCCAGTACTTC. Translating gives CASARTGGEQETQYF.

In this sample, this clonotype turned up many times. This chain joins TRBV6-1 and TRBJ2-2; TRBD1 or TRBD2 may be the D gene (5 bases each). Germline V gene sequence: CDR1 MNHNS, CDR2 SASEGT. Deletions cut 2 bases from V and 5 bases from J, with 12 bases between. There are 15 residues in the CDR3. The CDR3, as DNA: TGTGCCAGCAGTGAACTGGGACCTATGACCGGGGAGCTGTTTTTT. Its translation is CASSELGPMTGELFF.